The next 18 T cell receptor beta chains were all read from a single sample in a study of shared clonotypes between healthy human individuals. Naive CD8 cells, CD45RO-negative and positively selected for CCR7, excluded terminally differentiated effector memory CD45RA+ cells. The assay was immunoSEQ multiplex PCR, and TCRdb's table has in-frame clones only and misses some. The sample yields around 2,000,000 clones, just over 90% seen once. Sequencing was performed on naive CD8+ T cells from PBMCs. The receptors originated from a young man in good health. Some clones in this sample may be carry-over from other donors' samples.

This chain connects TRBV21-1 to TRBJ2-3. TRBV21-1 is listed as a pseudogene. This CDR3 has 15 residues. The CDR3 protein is CASSNYPWTVNTQYF. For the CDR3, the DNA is TGTGCCAGCAGCAACTATCCGTGGACCGTTAATACGCAGTATTTT.

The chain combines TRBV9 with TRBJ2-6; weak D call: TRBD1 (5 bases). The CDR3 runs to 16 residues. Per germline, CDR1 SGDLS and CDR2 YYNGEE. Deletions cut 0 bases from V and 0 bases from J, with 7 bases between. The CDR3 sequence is CASSVARVSGANVLTF. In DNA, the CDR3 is TGTGCCAGCAGCGTAGCCAGGGTCTCTGGGGCCAACGTCCTGACTTTC.

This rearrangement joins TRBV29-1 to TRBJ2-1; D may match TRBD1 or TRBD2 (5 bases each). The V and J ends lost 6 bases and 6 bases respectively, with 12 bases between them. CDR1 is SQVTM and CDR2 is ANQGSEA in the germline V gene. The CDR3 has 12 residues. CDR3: CSVFGTLNEQFF. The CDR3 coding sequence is TGCAGCGTGTTTGGGACCCTCAATGAGCAGTTCTTC.

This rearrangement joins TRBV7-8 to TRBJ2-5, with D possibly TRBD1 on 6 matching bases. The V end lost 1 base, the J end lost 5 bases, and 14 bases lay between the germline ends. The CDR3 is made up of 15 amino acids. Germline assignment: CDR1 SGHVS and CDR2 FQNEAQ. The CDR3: CASSLVAGDRETQYF. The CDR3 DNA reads TGTGCCAGCAGCTTAGTGGCAGGGGATAGGGAGACCCAGTACTTC.

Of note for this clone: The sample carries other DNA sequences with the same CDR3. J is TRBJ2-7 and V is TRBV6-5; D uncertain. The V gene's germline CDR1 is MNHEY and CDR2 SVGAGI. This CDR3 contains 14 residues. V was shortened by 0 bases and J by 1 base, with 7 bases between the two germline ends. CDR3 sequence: CASSYSGSSYEQYF. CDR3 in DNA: TGTGCCAGCAGTTACTCGGGCAGTTCCTACGAGCAGTACTTC.

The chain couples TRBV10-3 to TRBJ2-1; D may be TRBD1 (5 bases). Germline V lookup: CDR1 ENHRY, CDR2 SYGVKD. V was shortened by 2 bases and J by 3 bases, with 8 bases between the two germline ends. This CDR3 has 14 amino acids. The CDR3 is CAISEGRDYNEQFF. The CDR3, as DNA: TGTGCCATCAGTGAGGGCAGGGACTACAATGAGCAGTTCTTC.

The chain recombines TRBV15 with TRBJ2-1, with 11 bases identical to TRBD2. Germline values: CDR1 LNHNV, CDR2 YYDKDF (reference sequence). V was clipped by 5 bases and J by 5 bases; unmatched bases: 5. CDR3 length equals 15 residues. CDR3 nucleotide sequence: TGTGCCACCAGCCCACGACTAGCGGGGAACAATGAGCAGTTCTTC. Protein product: CATSPRLAGNNEQFF.

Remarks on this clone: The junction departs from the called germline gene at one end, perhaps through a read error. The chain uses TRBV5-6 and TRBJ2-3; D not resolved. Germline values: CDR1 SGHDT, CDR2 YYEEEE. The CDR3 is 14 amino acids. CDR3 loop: CASSLVGSADTQYF. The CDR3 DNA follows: TGTGCCAGCAGTTTGGTTGGGTCGGCAGATACGCAGTATTTT.

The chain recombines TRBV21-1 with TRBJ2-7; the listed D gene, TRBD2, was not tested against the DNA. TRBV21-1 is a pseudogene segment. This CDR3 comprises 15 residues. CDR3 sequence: CASSKVGGGEDEQYF. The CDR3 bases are TGTGCCAGCAGCAAAGTGGGGGGAGGAGAGGACGAGCAGTACTTC.

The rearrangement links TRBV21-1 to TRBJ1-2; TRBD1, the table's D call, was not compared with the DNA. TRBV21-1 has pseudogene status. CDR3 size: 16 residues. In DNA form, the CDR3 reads TGTGCCAGCAGCAGCCTATGGGACAGGGTCCGGTATGGCTACACCTTC. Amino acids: CASSSLWDRVRYGYTF.

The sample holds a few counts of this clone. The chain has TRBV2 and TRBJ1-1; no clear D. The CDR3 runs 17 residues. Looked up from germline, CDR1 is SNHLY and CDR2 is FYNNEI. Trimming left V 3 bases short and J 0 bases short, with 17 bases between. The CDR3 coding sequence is TGTGCCAGCAGTGACCCACCCCATCTTAGGGTGAACACTGAAGCTTTCTTT. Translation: CASSDPPHLRVNTEAFF. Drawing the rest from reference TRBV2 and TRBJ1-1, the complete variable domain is EPEVTQTPSHQVTQMGQEVILRCVPISNHLYFYWYRQILGQKVEFLVSFYNNEISEKSEIFDDQFSVERPDGSNFTLKIRSTKLEDSAMYFCASSDPPHLRVNTEAFFGQGTRLTVV.

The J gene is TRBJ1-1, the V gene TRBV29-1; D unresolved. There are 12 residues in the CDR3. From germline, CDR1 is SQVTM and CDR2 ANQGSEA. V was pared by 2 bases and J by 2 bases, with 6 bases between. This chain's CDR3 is CSVEFVNTEAFF. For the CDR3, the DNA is TGCAGCGTTGAATTCGTTAACACTGAAGCTTTCTTT.

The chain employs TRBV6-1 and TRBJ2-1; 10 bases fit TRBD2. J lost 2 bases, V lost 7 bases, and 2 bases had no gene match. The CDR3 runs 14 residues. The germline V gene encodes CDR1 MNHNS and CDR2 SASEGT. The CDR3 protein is CASTAGGPYNEQFF. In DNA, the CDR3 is TGTGCCAGCACAGCGGGAGGGCCCTACAATGAGCAGTTCTTC.

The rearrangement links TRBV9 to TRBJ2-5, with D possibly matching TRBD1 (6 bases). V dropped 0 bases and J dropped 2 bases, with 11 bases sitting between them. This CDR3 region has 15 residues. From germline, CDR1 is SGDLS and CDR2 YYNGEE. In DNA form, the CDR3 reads TGTGCCAGCAGCGTAGCCGGGGACACACAAGAGACCCAGTACTTC. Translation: CASSVAGDTQETQYF. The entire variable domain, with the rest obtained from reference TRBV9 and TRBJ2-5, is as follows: DSGVTQTPKHLITATGQRVTLRCSPRSGDLSVYWYQQSLDQGLQFLIQYYNGEERAKGNILERFSAQQFPDLHSELNLSSLELGDSALYFCASSVAGDTQETQYFGPGTRLLVL.

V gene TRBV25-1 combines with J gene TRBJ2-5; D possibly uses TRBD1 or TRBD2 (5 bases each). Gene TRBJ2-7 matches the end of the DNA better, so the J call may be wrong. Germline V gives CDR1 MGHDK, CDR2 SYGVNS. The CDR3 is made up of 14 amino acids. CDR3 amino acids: CASGGGPPAYEQYF. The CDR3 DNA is TGTGCCAGCGGGGGTGGGCCTCCGGCCTACGAGCAGTACTTC.

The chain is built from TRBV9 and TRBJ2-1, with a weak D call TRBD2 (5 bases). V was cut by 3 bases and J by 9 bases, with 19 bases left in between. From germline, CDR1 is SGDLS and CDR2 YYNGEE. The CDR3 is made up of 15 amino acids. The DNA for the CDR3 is TGTGCCAGCAGCGAATTTGGCGGGCTTTTGGGTGAGCAGTTCTTC. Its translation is CASSEFGGLLGEQFF.

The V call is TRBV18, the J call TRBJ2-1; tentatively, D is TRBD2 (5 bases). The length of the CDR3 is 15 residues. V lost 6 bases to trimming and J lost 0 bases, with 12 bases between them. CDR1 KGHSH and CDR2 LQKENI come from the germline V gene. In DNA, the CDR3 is TGTGCCAGCTCGTACCTAGCTAACTCCTACAATGAGCAGTTCTTC. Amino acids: CASSYLANSYNEQFF.

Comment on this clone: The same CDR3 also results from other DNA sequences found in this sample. The CDR3 sequence: CASSFSGAYEQYF. The CDR3 region has the DNA TGTGCCAGCAGTTTTTCGGGGGCCTACGAGCAGTACTTC. V usage is TRBV28 and J usage is TRBJ2-7; weak D call: TRBD2 (6 bases). V was shortened by 3 bases and J by 2 bases, with 8 bases between the two germline ends. CDR3 length: 13 amino acids. Germline V gene lookup returns CDR1 MDHEN and CDR2 SYDVKM.